Sequencing of this T cell receptor (beta chain) was carried out in a study of T cell responses to AZD1222 COVID-19 vaccine. This CDR3 contains 14 residues. With 1 base clipped from V and 9 bases from J, the junction kept 4 bases outside the gene matches. Germline V CDR1 and CDR2: MGHRA, YSYEKL. The protocol was immunoSEQ multiplex PCR, while the TCRdb copy is restricted to in-frame clones and leaves out a portion. The sample holds around 100,000 clones, roughly 84% seen once. The chain joins TRBV4-1 to TRBJ1-4; 8 positions agree with TRBD1. The sequence came from an adult in good health. Material: peripheral blood, obtained on day 0 of AZD1222 vaccination. The CDR3 loop is CASSQVGTGQKLFF. The CDR3, as DNA: TGCGCCAGCAGCCAAGTGGGGACAGGACAAAAACTGTTTTTT.